Below, 20 T cell receptor beta chains from the same sample are listed, as sequenced in a study of OX40 agonist ivuxolimab in advanced cancers. The assay was immunoSEQ multiplex PCR, and TCRdb's table has in-frame clones only and misses some. Of tens of thousands of clones in the sample, around 90% were seen once. Sequenced material: CD4+ or CD8+ T cells sorted from blood, taken in a trial of the OX40 agonist ivuxolimab. The receptors shown here come from an adult with an advanced solid tumor such as melanoma, head and neck, liver or kidney cancer.

The chain has TRBV7-6 and TRBJ2-3, with TRBD2 matching over 10 bases. This CDR3 has 17 residues. Trimming at V came to 1 base and at J to 4 bases, leaving 8 bases not matched to a gene. Germline lookup yields CDR1 SGHVS and CDR2 FNYEAQ. The CDR3: CASSLGSSSGRSDTQYF. CDR3 bases: TGTGCCAGCAGCTTAGGCTCGTCTAGCGGGAGATCAGATACGCAGTATTTT.

The rearrangement uses TRBV2 and TRBJ2-7, with 11 bases that match TRBD2. Looked up from germline, CDR1 is SNHLY and CDR2 is FYNNEI. V trimming: 7 bases; J trimming: 4 bases; junction bases outside the gene matches: 15. CDR3 length equals 17 residues. The CDR3 sequence: CASKGQSTSGRNYEQYF. As DNA, the CDR3 is TGTGCCAGCAAGGGACAGAGTACTAGCGGGAGAAATTACGAGCAGTACTTC.

The chain employs TRBV5-1 and TRBJ2-1; a possible D gene is TRBD2 (5 bases). This CDR3 has 14 amino acids. Trimming took 5 bases from V and 7 from J, leaving 16 bases between them. Germline V gene data show CDR1 as SGHRS and CDR2 as YFSETQ. CDR3 bases: TGCGCCAGCAGACCTGGACTGGTTGTGAATGAGCAGTTCTTC. This gives the protein CASRPGLVVNEQFF.

The chain links TRBV9 to TRBJ2-3; D possibly matches TRBD1 or TRBD2 (6 bases each). The germline gives CDR1 SGDLS, CDR2 YYNGEE. Trimming left V 3 bases short and J 6 bases short, with 23 bases between. The CDR3 length is 17 residues. As DNA, the CDR3 is TGTGCCAGCAGCGCCCAAGTGGGGGGCGTAGCTGGTGATACGCAGTATTTT. As protein: CASSAQVGGVAGDTQYF.

This chain links TRBV11-2 with TRBJ2-1; no clear D. The CDR3 is made up of 13 amino acids. The V gene's germline CDR1 is SGHAT and CDR2 FQNNGV. Trimming stripped 7 bases from V and 7 bases from J, with 14 bases between. CDR3: CASKLASVNEQFF. In DNA form, the CDR3 reads TGTGCCAGCAAGCTTGCTAGTGTAAATGAGCAGTTCTTC. Using reference TRBV11-2 and TRBJ2-1 for the parts outside the CDR3, the full variable domain is EAGVAQSPRYKIIEKRQSVAFWCNPISGHATLYWYQQILGQGPKLLIQFQNNGVVDDSQLPKDRFSAERLKGVDSTLKIQPAKLEDSAVYLCASKLASVNEQFFGPGTRLTVL.

On this clone itself: This CDR3 is also generated by other DNA sequences in the sample. This CDR3 reads CAWRTEGDYGYTF. The CDR3 DNA is TGTGCCTGGAGGACGGAGGGAGACTATGGCTACACCTTC. This rearrangement joins TRBV30 to TRBJ1-2, with D uncertain. Trimming removed 3 bases from V and 3 bases from J, with 11 bases in between. Germline V gives CDR1 GTSNPN, CDR2 SVGIG (reference sequence). This CDR3 comprises 13 residues.

The chain combines TRBV6-5 with TRBJ2-3; D is perhaps TRBD2 (6 bases). This CDR3 spans 15 amino acids. V was pared by 2 bases and J by 1 base, with 10 bases between. Germline-derived CDR1 and CDR2 are MNHEY and SVGAGI. CDR3 sequence (DNA): TGTGCCAGCAGTTACGGGGGACTCGGCACAGATACGCAGTATTTT. Translated: CASSYGGLGTDTQYF.

The sample holds one count of this clone. The rearrangement uses TRBV9 and TRBJ2-1; 8 positions agree with TRBD2. CDR1 and CDR2 (germline): SGDLS, YYNGEE. CDR3 size: 16 residues. The V gene end was trimmed by 3 bases and the J gene end by 4 bases; junction bases not matched to a gene: 9. The CDR3 DNA follows: TGTGCCAGCAGCGCCCATCTAGCGGGCTCGTACAATGAGCAGTTCTTC. This sequence encodes CASSAHLAGSYNEQFF. The full variable domain, with the rest looked up from reference TRBV9 and TRBJ2-1, is DSGVTQTPKHLITATGQRVTLRCSPRSGDLSVYWYQQSLDQGLQFLIQYYNGEERAKGNILERFSAQQFPDLHSELNLSSLELGDSALYFCASSAHLAGSYNEQFFGPGTRLTVL.

The chain couples TRBV19 to TRBJ2-1; 11 nucleotides match TRBD2. V lost 4 bases to trimming and J lost 7 bases; unmatched junction nucleotides: 6. CDR3 size: 15 residues. Germline V lookup: CDR1 LNHDA, CDR2 SQIVND (reference sequence). CDR3 sequence: CASSKLAGGKNEQFF. The CDR3 region has the DNA TGTGCCAGTAGTAAGCTAGCGGGAGGAAAGAATGAGCAGTTCTTC.

The chain carries TRBV30 and TRBJ2-2; 7 nucleotides line up with TRBD2. The CDR3 has 14 residues. Trimming at V came to 4 bases and at J to 6 bases, leaving 8 bases not matched to a gene. The V gene's germline CDR1 is GTSNPN and CDR2 SVGIG (reference sequence). DNA of the CDR3: TGTGCCTGGATAGAAGGCGGGAGCTCCGGGGAGCTGTTTTTT. Protein sequence: CAWIEGGSSGELFF. Drawing the rest from reference TRBV30 and TRBJ2-2, the complete variable domain is SQTIHQWPATLVQPVGSPLSLECTVEGTSNPNLYWYRQAAGRGLQLLFYSVGIGQISSEVPQNLSASRPQDRQFILSSKKLLLSDSGFYLCAWIEGGSSGELFFGEGSRLTVL.

V usage is TRBV10-3 and J usage is TRBJ2-5; D is possibly TRBD2 (6 bases). This CDR3 has 16 residues. Trimming removed 6 bases at V and 5 bases at J, with 22 bases between. Germline V CDR1 and CDR2: ENHRY, SYGVKD. The DNA of the CDR3 is TGTGCCATCAGGAGGGGAGGAACAATTGAAGGGGAGACCCAGTACTTC. Translated: CAIRRGGTIEGETQYF.

This sequence joins TRBV2 and TRBJ1-1; D gene ambiguous. Germline V gene lookup returns CDR1 SNHLY and CDR2 FYNNEI. The germline V and J ends were trimmed by 6 bases and 1 base, with 18 bases remaining between them. There are 16 residues in the CDR3. CDR3 DNA: TGTGCCAGCAGGGAAAGAGAAGGGATGGGGAACACTGAAGCTTTCTTT. Its translation is CASREREGMGNTEAFF.

CDR3: CASSSRIAGGKFF. The CDR3 bases are TGTGCCAGCAGTTCGCGGATAGCGGGAGGAAAGTTCTTC. The genes are TRBV28 and TRBJ2-1, with TRBD2 matching over 10 bases. Germline V lookup: CDR1 MDHEN, CDR2 SYDVKM. Losses at the gene ends were 4 bases for V and 14 bases for J; bases not matched to a gene: 8. The CDR3 contains 13 residues.

This clone was seen a single time. The chain employs TRBV30 and TRBJ1-2, with TRBD1 matching 12 bases. In germline, CDR1 is GTSNPN, CDR2 SVGIG (reference sequence). CDR3 length: 15 residues. V was pared by 2 bases and J by 7 bases, with 8 bases of the junction left unmatched. The CDR3 is CAWSSTGQGAGGYTF. CDR3 coding DNA: TGTGCCTGGAGTAGTACGGGACAGGGGGCGGGTGGCTACACCTTC.

The chain carries TRBV6-1 and TRBJ1-3, with 7 bases fitting TRBD1. V lost 6 bases to trimming and J lost 4 bases; unmatched junction nucleotides: 6. The CDR3 totals 14 residues. The germline gives CDR1 MNHNS, CDR2 SASEGT. CDR3 bases: TGTGCCAGCAGGGACGACAGGGCGGGAAACACCATATATTTT. Its protein is CASRDDRAGNTIYF.

The sample holds one count of this clone. The rearrangement links TRBV18 to TRBJ2-5, with D perhaps being TRBD1 or TRBD2 (5 bases each). This CDR3 has 15 residues. The V gene lost 5 bases and the J gene lost 2 bases, with 15 bases spanning the gap. CDR1 is KGHSH, CDR2 LQKENI, per germline. The CDR3 reads CASSFGTDSQETQYF. In DNA form, the CDR3 reads TGTGCCAGCTCATTCGGGACCGATTCTCAAGAGACCCAGTACTTC.

The rearrangement uses TRBV11-2 and TRBJ2-7; D could derive from TRBD1 or TRBD2 (5 bases each). The V end was cut by 3 bases, the J end by 4 bases, with 22 bases between. This CDR3 region has 17 residues. Germline CDR1 reads SGHAT; CDR2 reads FQNNGV. CDR3 residues: CASSFTLIAGTGYEQYF. The CDR3 bases are TGTGCCAGCAGCTTCACTCTAATTGCAGGGACGGGTTACGAGCAGTACTTC.

This clone has only a few counts. The genes are TRBV7-2 and TRBJ2-7; D perhaps matches TRBD2 (5 bases). Trimming removed 5 bases at V and 7 bases at J, with 15 bases between. Germline V gene lookup returns CDR1 SGHTA and CDR2 FQGNSA. CDR3 length: 13 amino acids. CDR3 bases: TGTGCCAGCAGCCCCGGGGTCTCACGGGAGCAGTACTTC. Protein: CASSPGVSREQYF. Full variable domain (missing parts from reference TRBV7-2 and TRBJ2-7): GAGVSQSPSNKVTEKGKDVELRCDPISGHTALYWYRQSLGQGLEFLIYFQGNSAPDKSGLPSDRFSAERTGGSVSTLTIQRTQQEDSAVYLCASSPGVSREQYFGPGTRLTVT.

The CDR3 DNA sequence: TGTGCCACCAGCAGAGAACCCGGGGATCAGCCCCAGCATTTT. This sequence encodes CATSREPGDQPQHF. The chain has TRBV15 and TRBJ1-5, with D unclear. The CDR3 loop spans 14 amino acids. Germline V gives CDR1 LNHNV, CDR2 YYDKDF (reference sequence). The V and J ends lost 0 bases and 5 bases respectively, with 8 bases between them.

This chain joins TRBV27 and TRBJ1-6, with 9 nucleotides matching TRBD1. This CDR3 is 12 amino acids long. Germline values: CDR1 MNHEY, CDR2 SMNVEV (reference sequence). Trimming took 8 bases from V and 10 from J; bases not matched to a gene: 3. As DNA, the CDR3 is TGTGCCAGCGGACAGGGGCGGTCACCCCTCCACTTT. Residues: CASGQGRSPLHF.